The T cell receptor (beta chain) under discussion was sequenced for a study of T cell responses to AZD1222 COVID-19 vaccine. This clone was recorded only once. The assay was immunoSEQ multiplex PCR, and TCRdb's table has in-frame clones only and misses some. Among approximately 150,000 clones, 88% were seen once, and the ten largest hold about 3.4%. This TCR was sampled from an adult in good health. The source was peripheral blood, collected on day 0 of MenACWY control vaccination.

DNA of the CDR3: TGCGCCAGCAGAACGATATCCTTGAACACTGAAGCTTTCTTT. Translated, it gives CASRTISLNTEAFF. This chain joins TRBV5-1 and TRBJ1-1; D not resolved. There are 14 residues in the CDR3. The germline V and J ends were trimmed by 5 bases and 0 bases, with 11 bases remaining between them. Germline lookup yields CDR1 SGHRS and CDR2 YFSETQ.